The 27 T cell receptor beta chains below were found in one sample sequenced in a study of cytomegalovirus exposure and HLA in healthy donors. PCR primers comprised 60 Vbeta and 13 Jbeta primers. Assay: immunoSEQ multiplex PCR; the TCRdb copy retains only in-frame clones and omits some. The top ten clones hold 3.7% of a sample with some 150,000 clones, 77% of them seen once. Sequenced input: PBMCs. These receptors were taken from a man under 40 in good health and CMV-seropositive.

The chain uses TRBV7-7 and TRBJ2-7; 10 nucleotides align to TRBD1. The CDR3 has 14 residues. The V and J ends lost 5 bases and 6 bases, in that order; junction bases with no gene match: 7. Germline V gene sequence: CDR1 SSHAT, CDR2 FNYEAQ (reference sequence). CDR3 in amino acids: CASSAGTGAFEQYF. The CDR3 DNA sequence: TGTGCCAGCAGCGCCGGGACAGGGGCCTTCGAGCAGTACTTC.

This clone was seen more than once but under ten times. This chain uses TRBV7-9 with TRBJ2-7; D remains unclear. The CDR3 loop spans 15 amino acids. The V end lost 1 base, the J end lost 0 bases, and 10 bases lay between the germline ends. Per the germline V gene, CDR1 is SEHNR and CDR2 is FQNEAQ (reference sequence). CDR3 nucleotides: TGTGCCAGCAGCTTAGGGGCTTCGAGCTCCTACGAGCAGTACTTC. Translating gives CASSLGASSSYEQYF.

This chain uses TRBV18 with TRBJ2-6; D not resolved. The V gene's germline CDR1 is KGHSH and CDR2 LQKENI. The V and J ends lost 1 base and 1 base respectively, with 5 bases between them. This CDR3 is 15 amino acids long. The DNA for the CDR3 is TGTGCCAGCTCACCACAGGAGTCTGGGGCCAACGTCCTGACTTTC. It translates to CASSPQESGANVLTF.

This clone appeared a single time. In nucleotides, the CDR3 is TGTGCCTGGAGCTCGACACTCTACGAGCAGTACTTC. Translating gives CAWSSTLYEQYF. This chain connects TRBV30 to TRBJ2-5; D is undetermined. The J call is doubtful: the DNA matches TRBJ2-7 better. Germline values: CDR1 GTSNPN, CDR2 SVGIG (reference sequence). The CDR3 sequence is 12 residues long.

The chain links TRBV4-1 to TRBJ1-6; TRBD1 agrees at 7 bases. With 0 bases clipped from V and 10 bases from J, the junction kept 6 bases outside the gene matches. CDR1 and CDR2 (germline): MGHRA, YSYEKL. The CDR3 is made up of 15 amino acids. CDR3 nucleotide sequence: TGCGCCAGCAGCCAAGATAGACAGGGTCGCTCACCCCTCCACTTT. Amino acids: CASSQDRQGRSPLHF.

This clone has just a few counts. This rearrangement joins TRBV2 to TRBJ1-5; D gene ambiguous. The germline V gene has CDR1 SNHLY and CDR2 FYNNEI. The CDR3 has 13 amino acids. V dropped 7 bases and J dropped 7 bases, with 14 bases sitting between them. The CDR3 nucleotides are TGTGCCAGCATGGGCCAGGCGGGACAGCCCCAGCATTTT. Protein sequence: CASMGQAGQPQHF.

The sample holds a few counts of this clone. This chain joins TRBV27 and TRBJ2-5, with 8 bases aligning to TRBD1. Trimming at V came to 2 bases and at J to 4 bases, leaving 9 bases not matched to a gene. The CDR3 spans 16 residues. Germline loops: CDR1 MNHEY, CDR2 SMNVEV (reference sequence). CDR3 bases: TGTGCCAGCAGTTTACTGACAGGGGAGTCGATAGAGACCCAGTACTTC. Encoded protein: CASSLLTGESIETQYF.

The rearrangement uses TRBV6-1 and TRBJ2-7, with 8 bases aligning to TRBD1. The junction had 7 bases not matched to a gene; V was cut back by 8 bases and J by 1 base. CDR1 and CDR2 (germline): MNHNS, SASEGT. There are 14 residues in the CDR3. In nucleotides, the CDR3 is TGTGCCAGCCAAATCAGACAGGGGTCCTACGAGCAGTACTTC. This codes for CASQIRQGSYEQYF.

This clone was counted between two and nine times. The rearrangement joins TRBV6-1 to TRBJ1-2, with a possible D match to TRBD1 (6 bases). The germline V and J ends were trimmed by 7 bases and 2 bases, with 14 bases remaining between them. The CDR3 is 14 amino acids. Per the germline V gene, CDR1 is MNHNS and CDR2 is SASEGT. CDR3 protein: CASIIRGANYGYTF. DNA of the CDR3: TGTGCCAGCATCATCAGGGGTGCGAACTATGGCTACACCTTC.

This clone was observed a few times. This chain links TRBV7-3 with TRBJ2-7, with 7 bases aligning to TRBD2. Trimming took 1 base from V and 4 from J; bases not matched to a gene: 4. The CDR3 extends over 14 amino acids. The germline CDR1 and CDR2 sequences are SGHTA and FQGTGA. The CDR3, as DNA: TGTGCCAGCAGCTTAATGGGGGGAGGGTACGAGCAGTACTTC. As protein: CASSLMGGGYEQYF.

V usage is TRBV6-5 and J usage is TRBJ1-4, with 7 bases that match TRBD1. The V segment lost 6 bases and the J segment 11 bases; nucleotides outside the gene matches: 12. The germline CDR1 and CDR2 sequences are MNHEY and SVGAGI. The CDR3 covers 14 residues. The CDR3 loop is CASRPNRDRAKLFF. CDR3 in DNA: TGTGCCAGCAGACCGAACCGCGACAGGGCGAAACTGTTTTTT.

The V and J genes are TRBV6-5 and TRBJ2-3; no firm D call. Germline CDR1 and CDR2: MNHEY and SVGAGI. The CDR3 covers 16 residues. V was trimmed by 0 bases and J by 2 bases, leaving 12 bases between them. The CDR3 loop reads CASSYSIRQDTDTQYF. The DNA for the CDR3 is TGTGCCAGCAGTTACTCGATACGGCAGGACACAGATACGCAGTATTTT.

This clone was seen only a few times. The genes are TRBV7-9 and TRBJ2-7, with TRBD1 matching over 7 bases. The CDR3 totals 14 residues. The V gene end was trimmed by 5 bases and the J gene end by 4 bases; junction bases not matched to a gene: 8. CDR1 SEHNR and CDR2 FQNEAQ come from the germline V gene (reference sequence). CDR3 region: CASSQGQLPYEQYF. The CDR3 region has the DNA TGTGCCAGCAGCCAGGGACAGCTGCCTTACGAGCAGTACTTC.

The V and J genes are TRBV6-1 and TRBJ1-3; no reliable D call. The germline V gene has CDR1 MNHNS and CDR2 SASEGT. V dropped 0 bases and J dropped 0 bases, with 9 bases sitting between them. The CDR3 is 16 amino acids. This chain's CDR3 is CASSEAHTLSGNTIYF. The CDR3 DNA is TGTGCCAGCAGTGAAGCGCACACGCTCTCTGGAAACACCATATATTTT.

The gene calls are TRBV19 and TRBJ1-1, with D perhaps matching TRBD1 (5 bases). V was clipped by 5 bases and J by 1 base, with 8 bases between them. Germline V CDR1 and CDR2: LNHDA, SQIVND (reference sequence). CDR3 size: 13 residues. The CDR3: CASSFDRNTEAFF. The CDR3 DNA is TGTGCCAGTAGTTTCGACAGGAACACTGAAGCTTTCTTT. The variable domain in full, completed from reference TRBV19 and TRBJ1-1, reads DGGITQSPKYLFRKEGQNVTLSCEQNLNHDAMYWYRQDPGQGLRLIYYSQIVNDFQKGDIAEGYSVSREKKESFPLTVTSAQKNPTAFYLCASSFDRNTEAFFGQGTRLTVV.

The rearrangement uses TRBV14 and TRBJ1-1, with TRBD1 as a possible D gene (6 bases). The germline CDR1 and CDR2 sequences are SGHDN and FVKESK. The CDR3 has 13 amino acids. V was trimmed by 2 bases and J by 3 bases, leaving 7 bases between them. In DNA form, the CDR3 reads TGTGCCAGCAGCCAATGGGGGCACACTGAAGCTTTCTTT. This codes for CASSQWGHTEAFF. Variable domain in full (rest from reference TRBV14 and TRBJ1-1): EAGVTQFPSHSVIEKGQTVTLRCDPISGHDNLYWYRRVMGKEIKFLLHFVKESKQDESGMPNNRFLAERTGGTYSTLKVQPAELEDSGVYFCASSQWGHTEAFFGQGTRLTVV.

The chain has TRBV4-2 and TRBJ1-2; D gene uncertain. The CDR3 runs 14 residues. V was cut by 0 bases and J by 4 bases, with 9 bases left in between. CDR1 and CDR2 (germline): LGHNA, YNFKEQ. CDR3 sequence (DNA): TGTGCCAGCAGCCAAGATCTGGGGAGCTATGGCTACACCTTC. Its translation: CASSQDLGSYGYTF.

This clone showed up just once. The J gene is TRBJ2-7, the V gene TRBV5-6; 9 bases fit TRBD2. Per the germline V gene, CDR1 is SGHDT and CDR2 is YYEEEE. The CDR3 totals 15 residues. J lost 3 bases, V lost 4 bases, and 8 bases had no gene match. The CDR3 sequence: CASSRSGGPYYEQYF. The CDR3 region has the DNA TGTGCCAGCAGCAGGAGCGGGGGGCCTTACTACGAGCAGTACTTC.

The chain recombines TRBV4-1 with TRBJ2-2, with D perhaps matching TRBD2 (7 bases). The CDR3 spans 15 residues. V lost 8 bases to trimming and J lost 5 bases, with 18 bases between them. Germline CDR1 is MGHRA and CDR2 is YSYEKL. DNA of the CDR3: TGCGCCAGCGGGGGGGCCGATTCAATGACCGGGGAGCTGTTTTTT. It encodes CASGGADSMTGELFF.

The chain is built from TRBV28 and TRBJ2-7; TRBD1 is a possible D gene (6 bases). Germline assignment: CDR1 MDHEN and CDR2 SYDVKM. The CDR3 sequence is 14 residues long. The germline V and J ends were trimmed by 6 bases and 0 bases, with 12 bases remaining between them. The CDR3 DNA follows: TGTGCCAGCAGCCTGGACAGAAGCTCCTACGAGCAGTACTTC. This translates into CASSLDRSSYEQYF.

This clone was found a few times. This chain joins TRBV4-1 and TRBJ1-1; a weak D match, TRBD1 (5 bases). V lost 3 bases and J lost 3, with 14 bases in between. This CDR3 contains 15 residues. Germline V gene data show CDR1 as MGHRA and CDR2 as YSYEKL. The CDR3 coding sequence is TGCGCCAGCAGCCAGGGCGGGGGAGGGTACACTGAAGCTTTCTTT. Translation: CASSQGGGGYTEAFF.

The chain uses TRBV9 and TRBJ2-2; D is unresolved. Germline V gene lookup returns CDR1 SGDLS and CDR2 YYNGEE. This CDR3 is 16 amino acids long. V was shortened by 4 bases and J by 4 bases, with 17 bases between the two germline ends. The CDR3: CASSQPLSRSTGELFF. The CDR3 DNA is TGTGCCAGCAGCCAACCTTTGTCCAGGTCCACCGGGGAGCTGTTTTTT.

The CDR3 loop reads CASSHGDRAQETQYF. Written as DNA, the CDR3 is TGCGCCAGCAGCCATGGCGACAGGGCCCAAGAGACCCAGTACTTC. The chain joins TRBV4-1 to TRBJ2-5, with 7 bases fitting TRBD1. Germline V gives CDR1 MGHRA, CDR2 YSYEKL. The CDR3 is made up of 15 amino acids. J gave up 1 base and V 3 bases, and 5 bases lay outside the gene matches.

V is TRBV28 and J is TRBJ2-3; 9 positions agree with TRBD1. The junction had 13 bases not matched to a gene; V was cut back by 3 bases and J by 9 bases. CDR1 is MDHEN and CDR2 is SYDVKM in the germline V gene. The CDR3 has 16 amino acids. CDR3 sequence (DNA): TGTGCCAGCAGTTTGGTAACAGGGGGCTCAGGTGGGACGCAGTATTTT. It yields the protein CASSLVTGGSGGTQYF. Based on the CDR3 plus reference TRBV28 and TRBJ2-3, the full variable domain is DVKVTQSSRYLVKRTGEKVFLECVQDMDHENMFWYRQDPGLGLRLIYFSYDVKMKEKGDIPEGYSVSREKKERFSLILESASTNQTSMYLCASSLVTGGSGGTQYFGPGTRLTVL.

The V call is TRBV27, the J call TRBJ2-7; 8 bases match TRBD1. The CDR3 length is 15 residues. Germline CDR1 reads MNHEY; CDR2 reads SMNVEV (reference sequence). With 5 bases clipped from V and 5 bases from J, the junction kept 11 bases outside the gene matches. The CDR3 protein is CASSTEAGGRDEQYF. CDR3 DNA sequence: TGTGCCAGCAGTACCGAAGCAGGGGGCAGAGACGAGCAGTACTTC.

This clone occurred a few times. The chain links TRBV7-9 to TRBJ2-5; 10 bases map to TRBD2. The CDR3 consists of 16 residues. The germline gives CDR1 SEHNR, CDR2 FQNEAQ (reference sequence). The V and J ends lost 0 bases and 4 bases, in that order; junction bases with no gene match: 5. This CDR3 reads CASSLASGGALETQYF. CDR3 in DNA: TGTGCCAGCAGCTTAGCCAGCGGGGGGGCCCTAGAGACCCAGTACTTC.

The sample holds a few counts of this clone. The rearrangement joins TRBV6-1 to TRBJ2-7; 9 bases are a match to TRBD1. The germline CDR1 and CDR2 sequences are MNHNS and SASEGT. This CDR3 is 14 amino acids long. J was trimmed by 7 bases and V by 4 bases; bases with no gene match: 8. CDR3 coding DNA: TGTGCCAGCAGTGTTAACAGGGGGCCATATGAGCAGTACTTC. It translates to CASSVNRGPYEQYF.